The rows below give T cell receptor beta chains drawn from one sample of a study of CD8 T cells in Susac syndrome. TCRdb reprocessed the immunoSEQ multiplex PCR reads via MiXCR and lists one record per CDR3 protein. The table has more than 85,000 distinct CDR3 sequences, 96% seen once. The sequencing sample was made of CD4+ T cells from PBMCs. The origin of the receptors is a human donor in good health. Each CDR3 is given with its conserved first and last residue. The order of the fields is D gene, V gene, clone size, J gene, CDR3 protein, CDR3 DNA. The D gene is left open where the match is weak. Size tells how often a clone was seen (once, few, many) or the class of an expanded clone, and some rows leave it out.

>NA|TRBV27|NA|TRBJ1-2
CASSLRLSGYTF
TGTGCCAGCAGTTTACGGCTTAGTGGCTACACCTTC
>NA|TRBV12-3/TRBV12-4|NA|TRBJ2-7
CASSLQRRQGYEQYF
TGTGCCAGCAGTTTACAGCGTCGGCAGGGCTACGAGCAGTACTTC
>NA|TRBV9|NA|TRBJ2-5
CASSITGFRETQYF
TGTGCCAGCAGCATCACAGGGTTTCGAGAGACCCAGTACTTC
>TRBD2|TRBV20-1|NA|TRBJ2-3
CSASLAGGRVTDTQYF
TGCAGTGCTAGTCTAGCGGGGGGGAGAGTCACAGATACGCAGTATTTT
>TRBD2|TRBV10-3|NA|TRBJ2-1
CAISERAGAGDEQFF
TGTGCCATCAGTGAGAGAGCGGGGGCTGGGGATGAGCAGTTCTTC
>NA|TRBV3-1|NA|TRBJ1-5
CASSQKPGQPQHF
TGTGCCAGCAGCCAAAAGCCAGGACAGCCCCAGCATTTT
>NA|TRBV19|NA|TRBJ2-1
CASQQVGYFNEQFF
TGTGCCAGCCAACAGGTGGGCTATTTCAATGAGCAGTTCTTC
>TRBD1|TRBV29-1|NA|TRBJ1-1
CSADRGNTEAFF
TGCAGCGCAGACAGGGGTAACACTGAAGCTTTCTTT
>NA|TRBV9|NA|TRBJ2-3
CASSVWDSTDTQYF
TGTGCCAGCAGCGTCTGGGACAGCACAGATACGCAGTATTTT
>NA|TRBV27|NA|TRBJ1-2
CASSLSAGGLNYGYTF
TGTGCCAGCAGTTTATCCGCCGGCGGCCTGAACTATGGCTACACCTTC
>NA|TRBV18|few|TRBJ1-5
CASSDSSNQPQHF
TGTGCCAGCTCGGACAGCTCCAATCAGCCCCAGCATTTT
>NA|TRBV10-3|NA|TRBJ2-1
CAISEQGSNEQFF
TGTGCCATCAGTGAGCAGGGGAGCAATGAGCAGTTCTTC
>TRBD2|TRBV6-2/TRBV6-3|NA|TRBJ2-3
CASSYRPPGLAGGATDTQYF
TGTGCCAGCAGTTACAGACCCCCGGGACTAGCGGGAGGAGCCACAGATACGCAGTATTTT
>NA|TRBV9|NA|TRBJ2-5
CASSSGTGTYTLYF
TGTGCCAGCAGCAGCGGGACAGGAACGTATACCCTTTACTTC
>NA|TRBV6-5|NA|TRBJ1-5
CASSGRGDSNQPQHF
TGTGCCAGCAGTGGAAGGGGGGATAGCAATCAGCCCCAGCATTTT
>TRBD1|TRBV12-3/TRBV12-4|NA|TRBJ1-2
CASREGTGGGTYGYTF
TGTGCCAGCAGAGAGGGGACAGGGGGTGGAACCTATGGCTACACCTTC
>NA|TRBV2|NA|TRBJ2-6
CASSEARGANVLTF
TGTGCCAGCAGTGAAGCCAGAGGGGCCAACGTCCTGACTTTC
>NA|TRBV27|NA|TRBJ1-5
CASSLQGVRNQPQHF
TGTGCCAGCAGTCTCCAGGGAGTTCGCAATCAGCCCCAGCATTTT
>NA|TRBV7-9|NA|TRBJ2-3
CATRLGDTDTQYF
TGTGCCACCCGACTAGGGGACACAGATACGCAGTATTTT
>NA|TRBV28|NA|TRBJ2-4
CASSLGAALAKNIQYF
TGTGCCAGCAGTTTAGGGGCAGCCCTAGCCAAAAACATTCAGTACTTC
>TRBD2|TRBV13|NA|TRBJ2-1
CASSPSGSIYNEQFF
TGTGCCAGCAGCCCTAGCGGGAGTATCTACAATGAGCAGTTCTTC
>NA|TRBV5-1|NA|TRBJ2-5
CASSRETREETQYF
TGCGCCAGCAGCCGGGAGACTCGGGAGGAGACCCAGTACTTC
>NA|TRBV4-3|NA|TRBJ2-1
CASSSTPRVEQFF
TGCGCCAGCAGCTCGACACCGCGGGTTGAGCAGTTCTTC
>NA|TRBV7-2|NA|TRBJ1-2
CASSSPVRTYGYTF
TGTGCCAGCAGCTCACCCGTTCGGACCTATGGCTACACCTTC
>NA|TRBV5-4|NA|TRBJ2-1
CASSLEGRSTYNEQFF
TGTGCCAGCAGCTTGGAGGGACGCAGTACCTACAATGAGCAGTTCTTC
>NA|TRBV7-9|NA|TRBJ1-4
CASSLSRGLNEKLFF
TGTGCCAGCAGCTTAAGTAGAGGGTTAAATGAAAAACTGTTTTTT
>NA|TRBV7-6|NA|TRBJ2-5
CASRRGAGETQYF
TGTGCCAGCAGACGGGGGGCCGGAGAGACCCAGTACTTC
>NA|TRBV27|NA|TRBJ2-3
CASSLRQGFRTDTQYF
TGTGCCAGCAGTTTAAGGCAGGGATTTCGCACAGATACGCAGTATTTT
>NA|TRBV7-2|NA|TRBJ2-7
CASSLAQGIYEQYF
TGTGCCAGCAGCTTAGCTCAGGGGATCTACGAGCAGTACTTC
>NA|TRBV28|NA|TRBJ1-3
CASSLSLRLGLSGNTIYF
TGTGCCAGCAGTTTAAGCCTCCGGTTGGGCCTCTCTGGAAACACCATATATTTT
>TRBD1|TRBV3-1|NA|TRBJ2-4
CASSRRQGAAKNIQYF
TGTGCCAGCAGCCGTCGACAGGGGGCTGCCAAAAACATTCAGTACTTC
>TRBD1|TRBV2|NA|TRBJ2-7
CASTGTGNYEQYF
TGTGCCAGCACGGGGACAGGGAACTACGAGCAGTACTTC
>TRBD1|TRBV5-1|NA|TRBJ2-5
CASSRVTGTLRGETQYF
TGCGCCAGCAGCAGAGTGACAGGGACCTTAAGGGGAGAGACCCAGTACTTC
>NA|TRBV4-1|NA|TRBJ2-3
CASSQDEASTDTQYF
TGCGCCAGCAGCCAAGATGAAGCTAGCACAGATACGCAGTATTTT
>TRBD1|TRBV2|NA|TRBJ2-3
CASDRGNTDTQYF
TGTGCCTCCGACAGGGGGAACACAGATACGCAGTATTTT